These 21 T cell receptor beta chains were all obtained from the same sample, sequenced in a study of vaccination and CD4 T cells after COVID-19. For these receptors, no antigen is known. The treatment was: approximately 10-day PBMC culture with coronavirus spike peptide pools or control peptides (ViraFEST assay). The Oncomine TCR Beta short-read assay was applied to DNA of cultured CD4+ T cells. TCRdb re-analysed the PCR reads in MiXCR, keeping a single row per CDR3 protein. The sample consists of roughly 16,000 distinct CDR3 sequences, over 50% of them appearing once. The sample consisted of CD4+ T cells from blood, cultured in vitro. These receptors were taken from a human donor who had recovered from COVID-19.

The V and J genes are TRBV6-5 and TRBJ2-7, with D uncertain. Trimming left V 4 bases short and J 0 bases short, with 10 bases between. The CDR3 covers 14 residues. CDR1 is MNHEY and CDR2 is SVGAGI in the germline V gene. The CDR3 region is CASSSTDTSYEQYF. Here the CDR3 DNA reads TGTGCCAGCAGTTCCACCGACACCTCCTACGAGCAGTACTTC.

The chain has TRBV6-2 or TRBV6-3 and TRBJ1-2, with D maybe TRBD1 (6 bases). CDR3 length: 13 residues. Germline V gene lookup returns CDR1 MNHEY and CDR2 SVGEGT. Trimming took off 5 bases at V and 2 bases at J, with 9 bases between the two ends. CDR3 region: CASSLGQNYGYTF. The CDR3 DNA is TGTGCCAGCAGTCTTGGACAGAACTATGGCTACACCTTC.

This rearrangement joins TRBV3-1 to TRBJ1-1; D uncertain. Deletions cut 6 bases from V and 1 base from J, with 12 bases between. Germline loops: CDR1 LGHDT, CDR2 YNNKEL (reference sequence). There are 14 residues in the CDR3. The CDR3 reads CASRVLGGNTEAFF. The CDR3 DNA reads TGTGCCAGCAGGGTTCTGGGTGGGAACACTGAAGCTTTCTTT.

This clonotype was detected only a few times. The chain uses TRBV7-9 and TRBJ1-1; D not resolved. The CDR3 is made up of 13 amino acids. V gave up 3 bases and J gave up 3 bases, with 8 bases separating them. Germline V CDR1 and CDR2: SEHNR, FQNEAQ (reference sequence). The CDR3 here is CASSFGHDTEAFF. CDR3 bases: TGTGCCAGCAGCTTCGGTCACGACACTGAAGCTTTCTTT.

The chain employs TRBV5-6 and TRBJ1-6; D is undetermined. This CDR3 spans 15 amino acids. Germline V gene sequence: CDR1 SGHDT, CDR2 YYEEEE. The ends were cut back, 0 bases at V and 8 bases at J, with 12 bases in the middle. The CDR3 protein is CASSLGNREDSPLHF. CDR3 nucleotides: TGTGCCAGCAGCTTGGGAAATAGGGAGGATTCACCCCTCCACTTT.

This clonotype came up a few times. The CDR3 nucleotides read TGTGCCAGCATGGACAGGGGGCGTACTAACACTGAAGCTTTCTTT. Its protein product is CASMDRGRTNTEAFF. The chain combines TRBV6-1 with TRBJ1-1; 11 bases line up with TRBD1. The germline V gene encodes CDR1 MNHNS and CDR2 SASEGT. This CDR3 contains 15 residues. V shed 7 bases and J 2 bases; nucleotides not matched to a gene: 6.

The chain couples TRBV20-1 to TRBJ2-7; D tentatively reads TRBD1 or TRBD2 (5 bases each). V lost 4 bases, J lost 2 bases, and 24 bases lay in between. CDR1 is DFQATT and CDR2 is SNEGSKA in the germline V gene (reference sequence). The CDR3 loop spans 17 amino acids. CDR3 sequence: CSATPIRTGTVPYEQYF. As DNA, the CDR3 is TGCAGTGCTACCCCAATAAGAACCGGGACGGTCCCCTACGAGCAGTACTTC.

This clonotype was seen just once. The V gene is TRBV7-6, the J gene TRBJ2-3, with unresolved D. This CDR3 is built from 14 residues. Germline V CDR1 and CDR2: SGHVS, FNYEAQ. V was trimmed by 5 bases and J by 3 bases, leaving 12 bases between them. CDR3 in amino acids: CASSHRGATDTQYF. CDR3 bases: TGTGCCAGCAGCCATCGCGGAGCGACAGATACGCAGTATTTT.

Worth noting for this clonotype: A junction boundary mismatches the germline segment, possibly from a read error. The rearrangement joins TRBV7-7 to TRBJ2-1; TRBD2 aligns across 7 bases. Per germline, CDR1 SSHAT and CDR2 FNYEAQ (reference sequence). The CDR3 has 17 amino acids. The CDR3 protein is CASRPLFGGDSYNEQFF. In DNA, the CDR3 is TGTGCTAGCAGACCACTCTTTGGGGGGGACTCCTACAATGAGCAGTTCTTC.

This clonotype is medium-sized. The chain is built from TRBV11-3 and TRBJ1-1; D is ambiguous. Trimming shortened V by 2 bases and J by 0 bases, and 7 bases separated the two germline ends. Germline V gene sequence: CDR1 SGHNT, CDR2 YENEEA. The CDR3 runs to 14 residues. The CDR3 loop reads CASSLTPMNTEAFF. The CDR3 DNA is TGTGCCAGCAGCTTAACACCCATGAACACTGAAGCTTTCTTT.

The J gene is TRBJ1-1, the V gene TRBV12-3 or TRBV12-4; 9 bases are a match to TRBD1. J was trimmed by 6 bases and V by 4 bases; bases with no gene match: 15. CDR3 length: 17 residues. The CDR3 DNA follows: TGTGCCAGCAGTTCCACCCCCGGACAGGGGCTGAGGGCTGAAGCTTTCTTT. Translation: CASSSTPGQGLRAEAFF.

This clonotype was observed a few times. The chain combines TRBV20-1 with TRBJ2-7, with 8 positions matching TRBD1. Trimming took 1 base from V and 6 from J; bases not matched to a gene: 11. The CDR3 is made up of 15 amino acids. Germline CDR1 reads DFQATT; CDR2 reads SNEGSKA (reference sequence). The CDR3 spells CSARANRGVEGEQYF. The CDR3, as DNA: TGCAGTGCTAGAGCGAACAGGGGGGTTGAGGGCGAGCAGTACTTC.

The chain has TRBV7-2 and TRBJ2-7; D call uncertain. The germline V gene encodes CDR1 SGHTA and CDR2 FQGNSA. The V and J ends lost 1 base and 6 bases respectively, with 10 bases between them. The CDR3 totals 13 residues. The CDR3 DNA follows: TGTGCCAGCAGCTTAGAGGTAGAGGCCGAGCAGTACTTC. Its protein is CASSLEVEAEQYF.

The chain links TRBV6-1 to TRBJ1-2; TRBD1 is a possible D gene (6 bases). CDR3 size: 13 residues. The germline V gene encodes CDR1 MNHNS and CDR2 SASEGT. Deletions cut 6 bases from V and 4 bases from J, with 12 bases between. CDR3 sequence: CASSVTGSYGYTF. The CDR3 coding sequence is TGTGCCAGCAGCGTAACAGGGAGCTATGGCTACACCTTC.

This clonotype was detected only a few times. This rearrangement joins TRBV19 to TRBJ1-1; D perhaps matches TRBD1 (5 bases). The germline V gene has CDR1 LNHDA and CDR2 SQIVND (reference sequence). Trimming took 2 bases from V and 1 from J, leaving 11 bases between them. The CDR3 is 15 amino acids. In DNA form, the CDR3 reads TGTGCCAGTAGTATATACTCAACAGGGAACACTGAAGCTTTCTTT. It specifies CASSIYSTGNTEAFF.

The gene calls are TRBV20-1 and TRBJ2-3; 9 bases map to TRBD2. Germline V lookup: CDR1 DFQATT, CDR2 SNEGSKA (reference sequence). This CDR3 is built from 15 residues. V dropped 3 bases and J dropped 4; count of bases not matched to a gene: 8. CDR3 region: CSASAGTSTADTQYF. The CDR3 DNA follows: TGCAGTGCTAGCGCCGGGACTAGCACCGCAGATACGCAGTATTTT.

This chain connects TRBV12-3 or TRBV12-4 to TRBJ1-5, with TRBD1 identical over 7 bases. The CDR3 runs to 14 residues. Trimming took 4 bases from V and 4 from J; bases not matched to a gene: 4. This CDR3 is CASSWDSRNQPQHF. The CDR3 bases are TGTGCCAGCAGTTGGGACAGCCGAAATCAGCCCCAGCATTTT.

The CDR3 is CSAALVRGQETQYF. Written as DNA, the CDR3 is TGCAGTGCTGCCCTAGTTCGGGGCCAAGAGACCCAGTACTTC. The gene calls are TRBV20-1 and TRBJ2-5; D may be TRBD2 (5 bases). Trimming left V 5 bases short and J 1 base short, with 14 bases between. CDR1 is DFQATT, CDR2 SNEGSKA, per germline (reference sequence). The CDR3 extends over 14 amino acids.

The CDR3 spells CASSAPADREYSNQPQHF. CDR3 nucleotides: TGTGCCAGCTCAGCCCCCGCGGACAGGGAGTATAGCAATCAGCCCCAGCATTTT. V gene TRBV28 combines with J gene TRBJ1-5; 8 positions agree with TRBD1. This CDR3 is built from 18 residues. V shed 8 bases and J 0 bases; nucleotides not matched to a gene: 15. Germline values: CDR1 MDHEN, CDR2 SYDVKM.

The chain links TRBV23-1 to TRBJ2-1; no clear D. TRBV23-1 is flagged as an ORF with uncertain function. The V gene lost 1 base and the J gene lost 0 bases, with 19 bases spanning the gap. CDR3 length: 19 amino acids. The CDR3 spells CASSQWQIGCRPSYNEQFF. The CDR3 region has the DNA TGCGCCAGCAGTCAATGGCAGATAGGGTGTAGGCCCTCCTACAATGAGCAGTTCTTC.

This sequence joins TRBV30 and TRBJ1-1, with D unresolved. The CDR3 is 11 amino acids. Looked up from germline, CDR1 is GTSNPN and CDR2 is SVGIG (reference sequence). Trimming stripped 5 bases from V and 10 bases from J, with 14 bases between. The CDR3 reads CAWGTDLGAFF. In nucleotides, the CDR3 is TGTGCCTGGGGAACCGACTTGGGAGCTTTCTTT. Based on the CDR3 plus reference TRBV30 and TRBJ1-1, the full variable domain is SQTIHQWPATLVQPVGSPLSLECTVEGTSNPNLYWYRQAAGRGLQLLFYSVGIGQISSEVPQNLSASRPQDRQFILSSKKLLLSDSGFYLCAWGTDLGAFFGQGTRLTVV.